This T cell receptor (beta chain) was captured by sequencing in a study of shared clonotypes between healthy human individuals. The germline gives CDR1 SGHNT, CDR2 YYREEE (reference sequence). The V segment lost 0 bases and the J segment 6 bases; nucleotides outside the gene matches: 0. The CDR3 has 15 amino acids. Generated by immunoSEQ multiplex PCR, the TCRdb table keeps only in-frame clones and is missing some. The repertoire holds 450,000 to 500,000 clones, with around 80% as singletons. The sequence derives from a woman aged 40-49 years in good health. Some clones in this sample may be carry-over from other donors' samples. The J gene is TRBJ2-1, the V gene TRBV5-4, with 13 nucleotides matching TRBD2. The source material was PBMCs. The CDR3 bases are TGTGCCAGCAGCTTGGGGACTAGCGGGAGCAATGAGCAGTTCTTC. It encodes CASSLGTSGSNEQFF.